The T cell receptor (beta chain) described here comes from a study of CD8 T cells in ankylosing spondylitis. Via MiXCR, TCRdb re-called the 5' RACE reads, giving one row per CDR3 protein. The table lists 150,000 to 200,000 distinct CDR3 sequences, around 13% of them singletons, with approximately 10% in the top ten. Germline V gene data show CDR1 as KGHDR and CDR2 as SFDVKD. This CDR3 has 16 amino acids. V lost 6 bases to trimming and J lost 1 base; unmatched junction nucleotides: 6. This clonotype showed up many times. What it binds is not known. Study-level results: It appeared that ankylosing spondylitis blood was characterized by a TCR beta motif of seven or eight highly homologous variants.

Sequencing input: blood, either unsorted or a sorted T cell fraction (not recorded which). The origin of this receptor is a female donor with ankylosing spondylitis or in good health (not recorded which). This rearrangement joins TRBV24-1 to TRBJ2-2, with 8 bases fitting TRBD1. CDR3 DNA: TGTGCCACCAGTCCCTCCGGGACAGGGAACACCGGGGAGCTGTTTTTT. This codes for CATSPSGTGNTGELFF.